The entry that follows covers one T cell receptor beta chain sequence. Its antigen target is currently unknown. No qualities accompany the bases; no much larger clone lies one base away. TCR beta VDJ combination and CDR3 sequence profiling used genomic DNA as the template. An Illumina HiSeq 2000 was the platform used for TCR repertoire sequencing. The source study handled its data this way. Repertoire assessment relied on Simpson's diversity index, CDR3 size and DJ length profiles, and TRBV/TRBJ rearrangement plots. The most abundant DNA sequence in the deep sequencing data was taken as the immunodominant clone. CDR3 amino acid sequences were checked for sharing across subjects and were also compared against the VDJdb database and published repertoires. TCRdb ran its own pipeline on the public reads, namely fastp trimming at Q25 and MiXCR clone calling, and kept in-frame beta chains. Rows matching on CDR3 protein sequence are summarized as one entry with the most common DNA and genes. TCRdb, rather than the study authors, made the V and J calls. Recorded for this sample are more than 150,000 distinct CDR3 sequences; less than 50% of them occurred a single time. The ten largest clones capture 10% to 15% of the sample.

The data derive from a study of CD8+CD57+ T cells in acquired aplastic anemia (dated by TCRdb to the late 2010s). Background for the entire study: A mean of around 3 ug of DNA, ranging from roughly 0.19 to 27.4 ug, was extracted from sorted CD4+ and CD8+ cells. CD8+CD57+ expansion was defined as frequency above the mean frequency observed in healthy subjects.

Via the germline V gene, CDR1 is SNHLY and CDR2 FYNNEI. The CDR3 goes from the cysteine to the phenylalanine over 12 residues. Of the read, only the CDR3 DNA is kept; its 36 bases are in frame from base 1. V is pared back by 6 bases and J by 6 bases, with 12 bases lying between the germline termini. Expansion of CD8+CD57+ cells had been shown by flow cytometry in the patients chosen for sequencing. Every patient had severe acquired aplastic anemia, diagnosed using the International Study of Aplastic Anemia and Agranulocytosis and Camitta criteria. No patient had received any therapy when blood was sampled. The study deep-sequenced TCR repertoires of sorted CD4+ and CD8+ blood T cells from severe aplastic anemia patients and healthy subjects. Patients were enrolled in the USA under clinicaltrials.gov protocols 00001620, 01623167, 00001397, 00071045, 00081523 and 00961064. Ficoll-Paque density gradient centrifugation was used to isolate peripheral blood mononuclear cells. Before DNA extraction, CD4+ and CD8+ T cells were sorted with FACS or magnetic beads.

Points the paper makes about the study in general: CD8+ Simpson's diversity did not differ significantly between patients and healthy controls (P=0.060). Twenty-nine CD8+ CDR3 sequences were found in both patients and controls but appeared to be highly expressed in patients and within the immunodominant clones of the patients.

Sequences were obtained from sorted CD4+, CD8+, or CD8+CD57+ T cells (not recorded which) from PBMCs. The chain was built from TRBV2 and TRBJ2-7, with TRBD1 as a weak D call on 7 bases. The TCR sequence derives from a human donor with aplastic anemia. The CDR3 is CASRDRRGEQYF. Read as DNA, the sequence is TGTGCCAGCAGGGACAGGCGGGGCGAGCAGTACTTC.